This T cell receptor (beta chain) was identified during a study of lymphopenia after photon versus proton radiotherapy. The V gene lost 5 bases and the J gene lost 7 bases, with 11 bases spanning the gap. This CDR3 is built from 11 residues. CDR1 DFQATT and CDR2 SNEGSKA come from the germline V gene (reference sequence). General study points: In patients who died, overall survival fell as post-nadir TCR diversity dropped more. Oligoclonal CD8+ Temra expansion after nadir drove photon patients' diversity drop. Only patients who died were analyzed for survival; proton advantage is unproven. Photon-treated patients lost naive T cells and TCR diversity; proton-treated stayed stable.

Profiled with immunoSEQ multiplex PCR; TCRdb holds only in-frame clones, not every one. In the table there are roughly 36,000 clones, roughly 90% of which are singletons. Comments on this clone: Its antigen is not known.

The source of this sequence is a woman aged 45 to 65 with pancreatic cancer. This sequence joins TRBV20-1 and TRBJ1-2, with D perhaps matching TRBD1 (6 bases). The starting material was peripheral blood, obtained from a patient treated with photon-based radiotherapy. The CDR3 sequence is CSALRGGGYTF. As DNA, the CDR3 is TGCAGTGCTCTAAGGGGGGGTGGCTACACCTTC.